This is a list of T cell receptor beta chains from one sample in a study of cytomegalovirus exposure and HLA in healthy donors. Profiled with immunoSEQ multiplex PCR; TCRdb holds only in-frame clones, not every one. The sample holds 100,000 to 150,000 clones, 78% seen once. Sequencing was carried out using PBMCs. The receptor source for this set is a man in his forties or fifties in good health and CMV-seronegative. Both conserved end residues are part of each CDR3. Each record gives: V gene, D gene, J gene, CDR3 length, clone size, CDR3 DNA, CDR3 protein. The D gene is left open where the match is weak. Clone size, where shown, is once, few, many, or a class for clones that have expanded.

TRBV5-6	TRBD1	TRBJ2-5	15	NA	TGTGCCAGCAGCTTGGTGGGACAGCAACAAGAGACCCAGTACTTC	CASSLVGQQQETQYF
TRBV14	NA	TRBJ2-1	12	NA	TGTGCCAGCAGCCAAAGGGGTAATGAGCAGTTCTTC	CASSQRGNEQFF
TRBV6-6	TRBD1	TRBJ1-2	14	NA	TGTGCCAGCAGTCTGGACAGGTCTAACTATGGCTACACCTTC	CASSLDRSNYGYTF
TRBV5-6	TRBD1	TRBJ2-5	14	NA	TGTGCCAGCAGCTTGTGGGGACAGTTAGAGACCCAGTACTTC	CASSLWGQLETQYF
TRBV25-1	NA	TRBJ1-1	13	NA	TGTGCCAGCAGTGAATTGGCCAGGCCTGAAGCTTTCTTT	CASSELARPEAFF
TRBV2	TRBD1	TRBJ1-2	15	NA	TGTGCCAGCAGTGCCCGGGACAGCGTAAACTATGGCTACACCTTC	CASSARDSVNYGYTF
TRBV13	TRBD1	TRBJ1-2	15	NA	TGTGCCAGCAGCAACGTGGGACAGCTAAACTATGGCTACACCTTC	CASSNVGQLNYGYTF
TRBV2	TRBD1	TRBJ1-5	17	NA	TGTGCCAGCAACAGTGAGGGGACAGGGGGCTGGAATCAGCCCCAGCATTTT	CASNSEGTGGWNQPQHF
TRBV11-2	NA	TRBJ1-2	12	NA	TGTGCCAGCAGCTGGGACACGCATGGCTACACCTTC	CASSWDTHGYTF
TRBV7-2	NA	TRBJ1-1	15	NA	TGTGCCAGCAGCTTAAGCCCCCCCATGAACACTGAAGCTTTCTTT	CASSLSPPMNTEAFF
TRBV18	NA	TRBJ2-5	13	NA	TGTGCCAGCTCACCGAGACAGCAAGAGACCCAGTACTTC	CASSPRQQETQYF
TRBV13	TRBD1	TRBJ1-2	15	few	TGTGCCAGCAGCTCCACCGGGACAGGGGTCTATGGCTACACCTTC	CASSSTGTGVYGYTF
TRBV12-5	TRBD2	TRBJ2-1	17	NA	TGTGCTAGTGGTTTGGTTGTAAGGACTAGCGGTCCCAATGAGCAGTTCTTC	CASGLVVRTSGPNEQFF
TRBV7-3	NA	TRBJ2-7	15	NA	TGTGCCAGCAGCCAAGCGGGCGGACTACAATACGAGCAGTACTTC	CASSQAGGLQYEQYF
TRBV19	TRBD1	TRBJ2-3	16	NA	TGTGCCAGTAGTGACCACGGACAGGGGAGCACAGATACGCAGTATTTT	CASSDHGQGSTDTQYF
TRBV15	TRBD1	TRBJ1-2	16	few	TGTGCCACCAGCAGAGCTCTCGAAGGGGGCAGATATGGCTACACCTTC	CATSRALEGGRYGYTF
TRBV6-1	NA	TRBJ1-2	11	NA	TGTGCCAGCAGTGAACAGGGCCTCTACACCTTC	CASSEQGLYTF
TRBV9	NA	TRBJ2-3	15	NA	TGTGCCAGCAGCCCTCTTGGAGGGTCTCCAGATACGCAGTATTTT	CASSPLGGSPDTQYF
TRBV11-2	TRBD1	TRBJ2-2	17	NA	TGTGCCAGCAGCCCACGACAGGGGGGAATCGTCACCGGGGAGCTGTTTTTT	CASSPRQGGIVTGELFF
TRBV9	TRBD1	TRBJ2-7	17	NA	TGTGCCAGCAGCGTAGGGGGACAGGGGCTGAGCTCCTACGAGCAGTACTTC	CASSVGGQGLSSYEQYF
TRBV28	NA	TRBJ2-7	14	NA	TGTGCCAGCAGTTTACAGGGGATCTCCTACGAGCAGTACTTC	CASSLQGISYEQYF
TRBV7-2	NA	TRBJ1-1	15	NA	TGTGCCAGCAGGATGCACCAGGTTTCGAACACTGAAGCTTTCTTT	CASRMHQVSNTEAFF
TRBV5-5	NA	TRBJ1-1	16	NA	TGTGCCAGCAGCTTGTCCGACAGGCCGATGAACACTGAAGCTTTCTTT	CASSLSDRPMNTEAFF
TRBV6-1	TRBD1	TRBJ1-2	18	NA	TGTGCCAGCAGTGAGACAGGGGGCCCCCTCATCCTCTTCACTGGCTACACCTTC	CASSETGGPLILFTGYTF
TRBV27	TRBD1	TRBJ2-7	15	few	TGTGCCAGCAGCTTTTCCCCGACAGGGCCCTACGAGCAGTACTTC	CASSFSPTGPYEQYF
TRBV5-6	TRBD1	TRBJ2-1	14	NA	TGTGCCAGCAGCCAGACAGGGTCCTACAATGAGCAGTTCTTC	CASSQTGSYNEQFF
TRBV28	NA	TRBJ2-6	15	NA	TGTGCCAGCTGCCACCTCGGGGTAGGGGCCAACGTCCTGACTTTC	CASCHLGVGANVLTF
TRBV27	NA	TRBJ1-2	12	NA	TGTGCCAGCATGCGGGGAGGTGGTGGCTACACCTTC	CASMRGGGGYTF
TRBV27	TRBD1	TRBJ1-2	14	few	TGTGCCAGCAGTTTCCGGGACAGGAACTATGGCTACACCTTC	CASSFRDRNYGYTF
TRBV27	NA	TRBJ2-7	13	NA	TGTGCCAGCAGGGAACAGGGCCTTTTCGAGCAGTACTTC	CASREQGLFEQYF
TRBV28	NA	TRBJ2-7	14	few	TGTGCCAGCAGTTCTGTTGGGAGGACCTACGAGCAGTACTTC	CASSSVGRTYEQYF
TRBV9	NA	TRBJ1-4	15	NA	TGTGCCAGCAGCGCCTCACAGGGATTGTATGAAAAACTGTTTTTT	CASSASQGLYEKLFF
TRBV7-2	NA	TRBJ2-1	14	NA	TGTGCCAGCAGCAGTCGCCGGGGAACCAATGAGCAGTTCTTC	CASSSRRGTNEQFF
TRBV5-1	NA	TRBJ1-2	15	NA	TGCGCCAGCAGCCCCTCCCGGGGGACCTTGTATGGCTACACCTTC	CASSPSRGTLYGYTF
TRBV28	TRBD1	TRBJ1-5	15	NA	TGTGCCAGCAGTGGGACAGTCTATAGCAATCAGCCCCAGCATTTT	CASSGTVYSNQPQHF
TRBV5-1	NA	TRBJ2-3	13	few	TGCGCCAGCAAATGGGGGGACTCGGATACGCAGTATTTT	CASKWGDSDTQYF
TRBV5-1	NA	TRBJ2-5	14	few	TGCGCCAGCAGCTTAGGGGGGGGATTTGAGACCCAGTACTTC	CASSLGGGFETQYF
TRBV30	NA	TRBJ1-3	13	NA	TGTGCCTGGGCCGGGGTGGGTGGAAACACCATATATTTT	CAWAGVGGNTIYF
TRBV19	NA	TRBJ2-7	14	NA	TGTGCCAGTAGTGGGGCTCTCTTCTCCTACGAGCAGTACTTC	CASSGALFSYEQYF
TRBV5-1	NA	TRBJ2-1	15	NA	TGCGCCAGCAGCTTGGAGTCCGGGACATACAATGAGCAGTTCTTC	CASSLESGTYNEQFF
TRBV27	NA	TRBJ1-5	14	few	TGTGCCAGCAGTTTAGGCTTTGGCAATCAGCCCCAGCATTTT	CASSLGFGNQPQHF
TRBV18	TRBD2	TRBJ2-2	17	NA	TGTGCCAGCTCACCAACGGGACTAGCGGTGAACACCGGGGAGCTGTTTTTT	CASSPTGLAVNTGELFF
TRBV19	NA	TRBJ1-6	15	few	TGTGCCAGTAGTATCGCTTCGGGTTCCAATTCACCCCTCCACTTT	CASSIASGSNSPLHF
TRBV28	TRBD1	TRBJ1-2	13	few	TGTGCCAGCCTTCGGACAGGTCCCTATGGCTACACCTTC	CASLRTGPYGYTF
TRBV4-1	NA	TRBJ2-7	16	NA	TGCGCCAGCAGCCAAGAAGGGTTCGGGGTTTCCTACGAGCAGTACTTC	CASSQEGFGVSYEQYF
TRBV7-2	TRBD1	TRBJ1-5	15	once	TGTGCCAGCAGCTACTACGGGACAGGCAATCAGCCCCAGCATTTT	CASSYYGTGNQPQHF
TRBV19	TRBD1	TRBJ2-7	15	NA	TGTGCCAGTAGTAGGAACAGGGGTTTTTTCTCCGAGCAGTACTTC	CASSRNRGFFSEQYF
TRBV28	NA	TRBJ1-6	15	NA	TGTGCCAGCAGTTTCCGGAGCTCCTATAATTCACCCCTCCACTTT	CASSFRSSYNSPLHF